Each of the 32 T cell receptor beta chains below was sequenced from the same sample in a study of T-cell reconstitution after alpha-beta-depleted transplantation in children. The TCRbeta library was prepared with unique molecular identifiers. MiXCR was run by TCRdb on the PCR reads, yielding one entry per CDR3 protein. The sample shows about 260,000 distinct CDR3 sequences, under 9.5% of them seen only once. The sample was PBMCs, mostly from graft donor cells, taken 180 days after TCRalphabeta/CD19-depleted stem cell transplant. Receptors originate from a male patient younger than 18 who had a stem cell transplant for acute lymphoblastic leukemia, so the T cells may come from the graft donor.

This clonotype was seen at least ten times. The chain uses TRBV28 and TRBJ2-6; tentatively, D is TRBD1 (6 bases). CDR1 and CDR2 from the germline V gene are MDHEN and SYDVKM. Trimming took 3 bases from V and 1 from J, leaving 7 bases between them. This CDR3 region has 15 residues. The CDR3 reads CASSLGQSGANVLTF. The CDR3 nucleotides read TGTGCCAGCAGTTTGGGACAATCTGGGGCCAACGTCCTGACTTTC. The whole variable domain, filled in from reference TRBV28 and TRBJ2-6, reads DVKVTQSSRYLVKRTGEKVFLECVQDMDHENMFWYRQDPGLGLRLIYFSYDVKMKEKGDIPEGYSVSREKKERFSLILESASTNQTSMYLCASSLGQSGANVLTFGAGSRLTVL.

There are many counts of this clonotype. This chain joins TRBV11-2 and TRBJ2-2; possibly TRBD2 for D (6 bases). Germline V gene sequence: CDR1 SGHAT, CDR2 FQNNGV. Trimming cost V 4 bases and J 2 bases, with 14 bases left between them. This CDR3 is built from 16 residues. The chain's CDR3 is CASSSLGGLNTGELFF. DNA for the CDR3: TGTGCCAGCAGCTCCTTAGGAGGGCTTAACACCGGGGAGCTGTTTTTT. Looking up the rest from reference TRBV11-2 and TRBJ2-2 gives the full variable domain: EAGVAQSPRYKIIEKRQSVAFWCNPISGHATLYWYQQILGQGPKLLIQFQNNGVVDDSQLPKDRFSAERLKGVDSTLKIQPAKLEDSAVYLCASSSLGGLNTGELFFGEGSRLTVL.

This clonotype occurred many times. V gene TRBV27 combines with J gene TRBJ1-1; tentatively, D is TRBD1 (6 bases). Per germline, CDR1 MNHEY and CDR2 SMNVEV (reference sequence). Trimming took off 3 bases at V and 0 bases at J, with 17 bases between the two ends. This CDR3 contains 17 residues. CDR3 DNA sequence: TGTGCCAGCAGTTTCCTCTCCATCGGGGGCATGAACACTGAAGCTTTCTTT. It specifies CASSFLSIGGMNTEAFF.

This clonotype has at least ten counts. V gene TRBV18 combines with J gene TRBJ1-1, with D possibly TRBD1 on 5 matching bases. Germline V CDR1 and CDR2: KGHSH, LQKENI. CDR3 length: 13 residues. Trimming took off 3 bases at V and 5 bases at J, with 10 bases between the two ends. This CDR3 reads CASSPQRGTEAFF. DNA of the CDR3: TGTGCCAGCTCACCTCAACGGGGGACTGAAGCTTTCTTT.

This clonotype has a count of ten or more. The V and J genes are TRBV5-6 and TRBJ1-1, with TRBD1 identical over 7 bases. Germline loops: CDR1 SGHDT, CDR2 YYEEEE. V lost 4 bases and J lost 8; bases outside the gene matches: 8. The CDR3 spans 13 residues. The DNA of the CDR3 is TGTGCCAGCAGCGCAACAGGGGTTGAAGAAGCTTTCTTT. Translation gives CASSATGVEEAFF.

In this sample, this clonotype turned up many times. This rearrangement joins TRBV29-1 to TRBJ2-6, with TRBD1 matching 11 bases. Germline CDR1 and CDR2: SQVTM and ANQGSEA. CDR3 length equals 16 residues. Trimming took 7 bases from V and 1 from J; bases not matched to a gene: 6. CDR3 sequence: CSGLDRGPSGANVLTF. The CDR3, as DNA: TGCAGCGGTTTGGACAGGGGGCCATCTGGGGCCAACGTCCTGACTTTC. Supplemented by reference TRBV29-1 and TRBJ2-6, the full variable domain reads SAVISQKPSRDICQRGTSLTIQCQVDSQVTMMFWYRQQPGQSLTLIATANQGSEATYESGFVIDKFPISRPNLTFSTLTVSNMSPEDSSIYLCSGLDRGPSGANVLTFGAGSRLTVL.

The sample holds a few counts of this clonotype. The rearrangement uses TRBV6-2 or TRBV6-3 and TRBJ2-6; possibly TRBD2 for D (5 bases). This CDR3 is built from 15 residues. CDR1 is MNHEY, CDR2 SVGEGT, per germline. V was trimmed by 2 bases and J by 1 base, leaving 6 bases between them. CDR3 amino acids: CASSYEGSGANVLTF. CDR3 in DNA: TGTGCCAGCAGTTACGAGGGATCTGGGGCCAACGTCCTGACTTTC.

In this sample, this clonotype turned up many times. The chain couples TRBV25-1 to TRBJ2-7, with 11 positions matching TRBD2. The trim removed 7 bases at V and 7 bases at J, leaving 15 bases unmatched. This CDR3 has 16 residues. Germline V gene sequence: CDR1 MGHDK, CDR2 SYGVNS. The DNA of the CDR3 is TGTGCCAGCATCTCCCCAACTAGCGGGGGTCCGCCTGAGCAGTACTTC. Translating gives CASISPTSGGPPEQYF.

In its sample, this clonotype was seen many times. This sequence joins TRBV20-1 and TRBJ2-1; TRBD1 aligns across 9 bases. V was pared by 5 bases and J by 1 base, with 6 bases of the junction left unmatched. This CDR3 contains 15 residues. Germline V CDR1 and CDR2: DFQATT, SNEGSKA (reference sequence). CDR3 residues: CSAAPGTGSYNEQFF. The CDR3 DNA reads as TGCAGTGCTGCCCCCGGGACAGGGTCCTACAATGAGCAGTTCTTC.

As to this clonotype: A clone one base away is much larger, so this may be a read error. The gene calls are TRBV12-3 or TRBV12-4 and TRBJ2-7; D is undetermined. With 7 bases removed from V and 6 bases from J, the gap between germline ends came to 13 bases. This CDR3 comprises 12 residues. The CDR3 DNA is TGTGCCAGCAAACGGGTGTCCCTCGAGCAGTACTTC. Its translation: CASKRVSLEQYF.

In this sample, this clonotype turned up many times. This chain uses TRBV7-3 with TRBJ2-1; TRBD2 agrees at 15 bases. V shed 4 bases and J 8 bases; nucleotides not matched to a gene: 12. Germline-derived CDR1 and CDR2 are SGHTA and FQGTGA. This CDR3 has 18 amino acids. This CDR3 reads CASSSNGLAGGPKDEQFF. The CDR3 DNA sequence: TGTGCCAGCAGCTCAAACGGACTAGCGGGGGGGCCAAAGGATGAGCAGTTCTTC.

Ten or more counts support this clonotype. The chain joins TRBV20-1 to TRBJ2-7; tentatively, D is TRBD1 (5 bases). Germline CDR1 reads DFQATT; CDR2 reads SNEGSKA (reference sequence). V lost 2 bases, J lost 5 bases, and 13 bases lay in between. This CDR3 comprises 13 residues. CDR3 residues: CSARWGAVHEQYF. Written as DNA, the CDR3 is TGCAGTGCTAGATGGGGCGCGGTACACGAGCAGTACTTC.

This clonotype was recorded a few times. This chain links TRBV12-3 or TRBV12-4 with TRBJ1-4; TRBD1 matches 7 bases. There are 17 residues in the CDR3. V shed 3 bases and J 2 bases; nucleotides not matched to a gene: 9. Here the CDR3 reads CASSLKGGEFTNEKLFF. The CDR3 DNA follows: TGTGCCAGCAGTTTGAAAGGGGGCGAGTTCACTAATGAAAAACTGTTTTTT.

In this sample, this clonotype turned up many times. The genes are TRBV25-1 and TRBJ1-5; D not certain. CDR3 length equals 11 residues. Germline CDR1 and CDR2: MGHDK and SYGVNS. V lost 2 bases, J lost 15 bases, and 11 bases lay in between. CDR3 coding DNA: TGTGCCAGCAGTGAAGGGCACGACTGGCATTTT. Its protein is CASSEGHDWHF.

By share, this clonotype counts as medium-sized. The J gene is TRBJ2-7, the V gene TRBV11-1; D ambiguous. From germline, CDR1 is SGHAT and CDR2 FQDESV (reference sequence). CDR3 length: 12 residues. Trimming took off 4 bases at V and 2 bases at J, with 6 bases between the two ends. The CDR3 sequence is CASSSFTYEQYF. In nucleotides, the CDR3 is TGTGCCAGCAGCTCATTTACCTACGAGCAGTACTTC.

This clonotype was recorded many times. The chain combines TRBV20-1 with TRBJ1-1; D uncertain. The CDR3 totals 8 residues. Germline assignment: CDR1 DFQATT and CDR2 SNEGSKA (reference sequence). V lost 4 bases, J lost 11 bases, and 5 bases lay in between. The CDR3 region is CSANAAFF. The CDR3 coding sequence is TGCAGTGCTAACGCGGCTTTCTTT.

The V gene is TRBV7-9, the J gene TRBJ1-1, with D possibly being TRBD1 (5 bases). Trimming took off 6 bases at V and 5 bases at J, with 19 bases between the two ends. Germline CDR1 is SEHNR and CDR2 is FQNEAQ (reference sequence). The CDR3 runs to 15 residues. CDR3 region: CASRHPQGEETEAFF. CDR3 in DNA: TGTGCCAGCAGGCACCCCCAGGGCGAGGAGACTGAAGCTTTCTTT. The full variable domain, its missing parts supplied by reference TRBV7-9 and TRBJ1-1, is DTGVSQNPRHKITKRGQNVTFRCDPISEHNRLYWYRQTLGQGPEFLTYFQNEAQLEKSRLLSDRFSAERPKGSFSTLEIQRTEQGDSAMYLCASRHPQGEETEAFFGQGTRLTVV.

This clonotype came up many times. J is TRBJ1-3 and V is TRBV27, with D tentatively TRBD1 (6 bases). CDR3 size: 14 residues. Looked up from germline, CDR1 is MNHEY and CDR2 is SMNVEV (reference sequence). The V gene lost 3 bases and the J gene lost 0 bases, with 6 bases spanning the gap. This CDR3 reads CASSLTGSGNTIYF. In nucleotides, the CDR3 is TGTGCCAGCAGTTTGACAGGCTCTGGAAACACCATATATTTT.

The genes are TRBV7-8 and TRBJ2-7; TRBD1 is a possible D gene (6 bases). Trimming pared 5 bases from V and 6 bases from J, leaving 11 bases between. CDR1 SGHVS and CDR2 FQNEAQ come from the germline V gene. This CDR3 has 12 amino acids. The CDR3 DNA reads TGTGCCAGCAGCCGGCACAGGGTCGAGCAGTACTTC. It specifies CASSRHRVEQYF.

Turning to this clonotype: This sequence may be a read error, since a much larger clone differs from it by one base. V usage is TRBV28 and J usage is TRBJ1-1; 8 positions agree with TRBD1. CDR1 and CDR2 (germline): MDHEN, SYDVKM. This CDR3 is built from 15 residues. This chain's CDR3 is CASSFGAGGNTESFF. The CDR3 DNA reads as TGTGCCAGCAGTTTTGGAGCAGGGGGCAACACTGAATCTTTCTTT.

Concerning this clonotype itself: A much bigger clone sits one base away, suggesting this may be a read error. V gene TRBV12-3 or TRBV12-4 combines with J gene TRBJ2-1; D unresolved. This CDR3 has 15 amino acids. CDR3 nucleotides: TGTGCCAGCAGTTTCATCGAGAACACATACAATGAGAAGTTCTTC. Protein: CASSFIENTYNEKFF.

The CDR3 region has the DNA TGTGCCAGTAGTCGACAGGGGGCGCCGTCCGTCGGCTACACCTTC. Translation: CASSRQGAPSVGYTF. This chain links TRBV19 with TRBJ1-2; 10 bases match TRBD1. This CDR3 is built from 15 residues. With V trimmed by 5 bases and J by 8 bases, 11 bases remained unmatched. The V gene's germline CDR1 is LNHDA and CDR2 SQIVND (reference sequence).

In this sample, this clonotype turned up many times. This chain uses TRBV4-2 with TRBJ2-7; 7 bases are shared with TRBD2. The CDR3 extends over 15 amino acids. Germline V gives CDR1 LGHNA, CDR2 YNFKEQ. After removal of 6 bases from V and 0 bases from J, the junction contained 8 bases not matched to a gene. The CDR3 loop reads CASSSGLKLSYEQYF. The CDR3 nucleotides read TGTGCCAGCAGTTCGGGACTAAAACTCTCCTACGAGCAGTACTTC.

The sample holds many counts of this clonotype. The chain combines TRBV10-3 with TRBJ1-2; no reliable D call. The CDR3 spans 12 residues. Germline values: CDR1 ENHRY, CDR2 SYGVKD. V lost 5 bases and J 9 bases, leaving 13 bases between the germline ends. The CDR3 region is CAISLTEGSYTF. For the CDR3, the DNA is TGTGCCATCAGTCTGACGGAAGGCAGCTACACCTTC.

This clonotype appeared many times. The CDR3 DNA follows: TGTGCCAGCAGCTTAGCGGGACAGGGGGTGTATGGCTACACCTTC. Amino acid sequence: CASSLAGQGVYGYTF. The chain employs TRBV7-2 and TRBJ1-2, with TRBD1 identical over 11 bases. V gave up 0 bases and J gave up 5 bases; unmatched junction bases: 2. This CDR3 is built from 15 residues. Germline lookup yields CDR1 SGHTA and CDR2 FQGNSA.

This chain's CDR3 is CASSIRQGAWSNQPQHF. The CDR3 DNA follows: TGTGCCAGTAGTATTAGACAGGGGGCTTGGAGCAATCAGCCCCAGCATTTT. V and J are TRBV19 and TRBJ1-5; 10 nucleotides agree with TRBD1. Germline V gives CDR1 LNHDA, CDR2 SQIVND (reference sequence). The CDR3 is 17 residues long. With 3 bases clipped from V and 1 base from J, the junction kept 6 bases outside the gene matches.

This clonotype was counted many times. V and J are TRBV21-1 and TRBJ1-6; the table's TRBD1 call for D was not verified on the DNA. TRBV21-1 is an annotated pseudogene. The CDR3 consists of 17 residues. CDR3 protein: CASSGRTDSREDSPLHF. In nucleotides, the CDR3 is TGTGCCAGCAGCGGTCGGACAGATTCTCGTGAGGATTCACCCCTCCACTTT.

Comments on this clonotype: Possible read error: a much larger clone is one base away. The J gene is TRBJ2-7, the V gene TRBV28; possibly TRBD2 for D (6 bases). Germline values: CDR1 MDHEN, CDR2 SYDVKM. V gave up 8 bases and J gave up 10 bases, with 27 bases separating them. This CDR3 is built from 15 residues. The CDR3, as DNA: TGTGCCAGCCTCCCTACGGGGGTGGGGGTGGGGGACCAGTACTTC. Translated, it gives CASLPTGVGVGDQYF.

This clonotype has just a few counts. The junction departs from germline at one end; a sequencing error may be responsible. The rearrangement uses TRBV3-1 and TRBJ2-7, with 10 bases identical to TRBD1. The CDR3 sequence is 15 residues long. The germline CDR1 and CDR2 sequences are LGHDT and YNNKEL (reference sequence). CDR3 coding DNA: TGTGCCACCAGCCAAGAAGGGACAGGGGCCTACGAGCAGTACTTC. Protein: CATSQEGTGAYEQYF.

Ten or more counts support this clonotype. This sequence joins TRBV20-1 and TRBJ2-7; 9 nucleotides match TRBD1. Germline CDR1 reads DFQATT; CDR2 reads SNEGSKA (reference sequence). V lost 4 bases and J lost 6; bases outside the gene matches: 4. There are 12 residues in the CDR3. The CDR3 reads CSANGQGPEQYF. The CDR3 bases are TGCAGTGCTAACGGACAGGGGCCCGAGCAGTACTTC.

This chain uses TRBV5-3 with TRBJ2-2; maybe TRBD2 (5 bases). TRBV5-3 is sorted into the ORF group, with uncertain function. V was pared by 10 bases and J by 0 bases, with 22 bases between. The CDR3 is 17 residues long. The DNA for the CDR3 is TGTGCCGGGAGCAGCCTTGTCAGAAGCGCGAACACCGGGGAGCTGTTTTTT. This gives the protein CAGSSLVRSANTGELFF.

The table lists this clonotype with many counts. The chain carries TRBV28 and TRBJ2-3, with D hard to call. The germline V gene has CDR1 MDHEN and CDR2 SYDVKM. The V end was cut by 1 base, the J end by 2 bases, with 16 bases between. CDR3 size: 17 residues. The CDR3 DNA reads TGTGCCAGCAGTTTATCTGGGAAATTGGTGCCCACAGATACGCAGTATTTT. Its protein product is CASSLSGKLVPTDTQYF.